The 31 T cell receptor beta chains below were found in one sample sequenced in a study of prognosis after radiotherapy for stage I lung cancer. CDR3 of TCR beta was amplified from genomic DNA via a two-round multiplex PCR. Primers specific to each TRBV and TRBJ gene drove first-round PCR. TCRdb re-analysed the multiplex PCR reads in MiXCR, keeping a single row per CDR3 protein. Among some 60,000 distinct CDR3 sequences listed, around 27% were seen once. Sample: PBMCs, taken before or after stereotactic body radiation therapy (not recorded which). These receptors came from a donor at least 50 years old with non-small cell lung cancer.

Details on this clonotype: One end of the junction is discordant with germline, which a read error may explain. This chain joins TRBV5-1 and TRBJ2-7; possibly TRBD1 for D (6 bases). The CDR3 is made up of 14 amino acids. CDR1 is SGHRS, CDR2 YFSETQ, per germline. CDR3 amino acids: CASSPYRAGYERYF. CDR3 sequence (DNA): TGCGCCAGCAGTCCCTACAGGGCCGGCTACGAGCGGTACTTC.

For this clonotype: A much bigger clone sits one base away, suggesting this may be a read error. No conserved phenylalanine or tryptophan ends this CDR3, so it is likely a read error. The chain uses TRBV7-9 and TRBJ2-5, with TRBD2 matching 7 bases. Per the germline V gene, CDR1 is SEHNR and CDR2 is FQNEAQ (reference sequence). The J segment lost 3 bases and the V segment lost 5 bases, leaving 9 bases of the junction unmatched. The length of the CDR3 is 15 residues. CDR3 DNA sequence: TGTGCCAGCAGCCCACCCCGGGCGGGGGAAGAGACCCAGTACTAC. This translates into CASSPPRAGEETQYY.

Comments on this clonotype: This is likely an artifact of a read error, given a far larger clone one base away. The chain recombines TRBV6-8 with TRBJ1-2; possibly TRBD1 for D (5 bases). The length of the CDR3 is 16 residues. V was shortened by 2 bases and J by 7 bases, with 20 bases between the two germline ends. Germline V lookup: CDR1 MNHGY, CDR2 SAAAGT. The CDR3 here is CASSYDGWGDPGGYTF. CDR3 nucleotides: TGTGCCAGCAGTTACGATGGGTGGGGGGACCCCGGTGGCTACACCTTC.

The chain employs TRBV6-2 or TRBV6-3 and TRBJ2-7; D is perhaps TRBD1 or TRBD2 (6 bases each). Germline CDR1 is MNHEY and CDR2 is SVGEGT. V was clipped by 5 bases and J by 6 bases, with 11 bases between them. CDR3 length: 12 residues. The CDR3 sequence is CASSEGGTEQYF. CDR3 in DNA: TGTGCCAGCAGTGAGGGGGGCACCGAGCAGTACTTC.

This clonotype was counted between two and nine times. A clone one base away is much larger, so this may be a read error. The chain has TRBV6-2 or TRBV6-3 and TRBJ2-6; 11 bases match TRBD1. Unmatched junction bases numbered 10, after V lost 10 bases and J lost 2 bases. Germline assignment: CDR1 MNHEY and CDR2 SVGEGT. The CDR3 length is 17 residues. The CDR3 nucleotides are TGTGCCAACAGCCGGGACAGGGGGAACGCTGGGGCCAACGTCCTGACTTTC. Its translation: CANSRDRGNAGANVLTF.

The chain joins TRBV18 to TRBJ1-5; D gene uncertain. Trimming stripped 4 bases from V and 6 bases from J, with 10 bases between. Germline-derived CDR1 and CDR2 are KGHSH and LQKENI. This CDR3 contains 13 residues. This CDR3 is CASSLNDAQPQHF. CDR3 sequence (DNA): TGTGCCAGCTCACTTAATGACGCTCAGCCCCAGCATTTT.

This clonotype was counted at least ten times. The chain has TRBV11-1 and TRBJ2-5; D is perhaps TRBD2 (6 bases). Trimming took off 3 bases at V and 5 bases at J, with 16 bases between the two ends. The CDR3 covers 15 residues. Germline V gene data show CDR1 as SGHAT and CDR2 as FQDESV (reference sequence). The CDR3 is CASSFSVGGWETQYF. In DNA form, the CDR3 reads TGTGCCAGCAGCTTCTCTGTCGGAGGGTGGGAGACCCAGTACTTC.

The CDR3 sequence: CASSPHGLVGNEQFF. The CDR3 DNA reads TGTGCCAGCAGCCCTCATGGACTAGTGGGGAATGAGCAGTTCTTC. V is TRBV7-3 and J is TRBJ2-1, with 7 bases aligning to TRBD2. Germline V gene sequence: CDR1 SGHTA, CDR2 FQGTGA. This CDR3 region has 15 residues. V trimming: 5 bases; J trimming: 7 bases; junction bases outside the gene matches: 11. The whole variable domain, remainder taken from reference TRBV7-3 and TRBJ2-1, is GAGVSQTPSNKVTEKGKYVELRCDPISGHTALYWYRQSLGQGPEFLIYFQGTGAADDSGLPNDRFFAVRPEGSVSTLKIQRTERGDSAVYLCASSPHGLVGNEQFFGPGTRLTVL.

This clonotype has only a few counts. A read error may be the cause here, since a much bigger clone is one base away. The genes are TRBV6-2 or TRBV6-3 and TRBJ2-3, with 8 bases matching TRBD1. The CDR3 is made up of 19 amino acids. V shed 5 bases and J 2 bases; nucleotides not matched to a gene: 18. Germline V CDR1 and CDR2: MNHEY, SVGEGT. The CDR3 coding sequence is TGTGCCAGCAGTGCCCTACCGGGACAGGTCCCCTCTAACACAGATACGCAGTATTTT. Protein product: CASSALPGQVPSNTDTQYF.

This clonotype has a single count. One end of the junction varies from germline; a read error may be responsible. CDR3 sequence (DNA): TGTGCGAGCAGTTTAGGGTCAGACCCAGGTTCACCCCTCCACTTT. This gives the protein CASSLGSDPGSPLHF. The rearrangement links TRBV12-3 or TRBV12-4 to TRBJ1-6; D is unclear. This CDR3 has 15 residues.

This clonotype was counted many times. The CDR3 nucleotides are TGTGCCTGGAGGATACAGGCGTTCCAAGAGACCCAGTACTTC. The encoded protein is CAWRIQAFQETQYF. The chain links TRBV30 to TRBJ2-5, with a tentative D call TRBD1 (5 bases). CDR3 length: 14 residues. Looked up from germline, CDR1 is GTSNPN and CDR2 is SVGIG (reference sequence). V gave up 3 bases and J gave up 1 base, with 12 bases separating them.

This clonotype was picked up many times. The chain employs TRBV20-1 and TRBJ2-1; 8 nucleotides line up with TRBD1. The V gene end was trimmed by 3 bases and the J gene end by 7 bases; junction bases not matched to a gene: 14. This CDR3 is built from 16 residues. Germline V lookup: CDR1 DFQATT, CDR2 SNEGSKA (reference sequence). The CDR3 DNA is TGCAGTGCTAGGGATGACAGGGGCAACACACTAAATGAGCAGTTCTTC. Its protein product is CSARDDRGNTLNEQFF.

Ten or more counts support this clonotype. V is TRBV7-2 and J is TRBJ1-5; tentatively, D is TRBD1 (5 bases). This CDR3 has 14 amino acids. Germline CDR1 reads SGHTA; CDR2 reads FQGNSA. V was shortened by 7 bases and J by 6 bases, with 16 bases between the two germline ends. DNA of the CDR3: TGTGCCAGCAACGAACAGAGCGGGGGTCAGCCCCAGCATTTT. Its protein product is CASNEQSGGQPQHF. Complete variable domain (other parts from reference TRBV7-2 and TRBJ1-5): GAGVSQSPSNKVTEKGKDVELRCDPISGHTALYWYRQSLGQGLEFLIYFQGNSAPDKSGLPSDRFSAERTGGSVSTLTIQRTQQEDSAVYLCASNEQSGGQPQHFGDGTRLSIL.

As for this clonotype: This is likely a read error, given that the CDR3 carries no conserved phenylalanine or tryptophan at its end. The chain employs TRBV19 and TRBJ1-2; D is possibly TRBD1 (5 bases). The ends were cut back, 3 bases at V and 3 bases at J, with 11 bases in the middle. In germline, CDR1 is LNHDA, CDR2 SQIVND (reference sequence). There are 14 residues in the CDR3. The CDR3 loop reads CASSMVREYYGYTL. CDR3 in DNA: TGTGCCAGTAGTATGGTCAGGGAGTACTATGGCTACACCCTC.

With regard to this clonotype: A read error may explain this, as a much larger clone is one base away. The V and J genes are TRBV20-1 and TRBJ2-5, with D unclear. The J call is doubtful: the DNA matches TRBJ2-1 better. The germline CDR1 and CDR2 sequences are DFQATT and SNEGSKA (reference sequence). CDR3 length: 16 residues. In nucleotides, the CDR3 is TGCAGTGCCACCCACACTCCACGGTATGTCATGAATGAGCAGTTCTTC. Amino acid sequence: CSATHTPRYVMNEQFF.

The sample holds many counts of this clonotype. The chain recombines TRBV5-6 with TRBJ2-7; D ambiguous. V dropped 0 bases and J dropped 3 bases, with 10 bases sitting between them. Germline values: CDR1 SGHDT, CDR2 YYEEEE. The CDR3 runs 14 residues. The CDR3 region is CASSLGDGSYEQYF. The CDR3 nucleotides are TGTGCCAGCAGCTTGGGGGATGGCAGCTACGAGCAGTACTTC.

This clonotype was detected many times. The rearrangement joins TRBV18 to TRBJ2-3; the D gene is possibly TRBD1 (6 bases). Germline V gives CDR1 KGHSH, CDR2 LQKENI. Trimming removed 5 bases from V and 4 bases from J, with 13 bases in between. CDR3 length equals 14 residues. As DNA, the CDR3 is TGTGCCAGCTCATACAAGGCAGGGGCAGATACGCAGTATTTT. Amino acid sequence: CASSYKAGADTQYF. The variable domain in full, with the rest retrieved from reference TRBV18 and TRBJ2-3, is NAGVMQNPRHLVRRRGQEARLRCSPMKGHSHVYWYRQLPEEGLKFMVYLQKENIIDESGMPKERFSAEFPKEGPSILRIQQVVRGDSAAYFCASSYKAGADTQYFGPGTRLTVL.

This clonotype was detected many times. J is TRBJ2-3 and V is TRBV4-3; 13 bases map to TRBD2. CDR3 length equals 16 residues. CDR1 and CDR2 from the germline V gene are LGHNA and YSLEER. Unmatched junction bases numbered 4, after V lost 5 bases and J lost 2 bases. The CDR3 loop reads CASSRTSGGVTDTQYF. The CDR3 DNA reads TGCGCCAGCAGCAGAACTAGCGGGGGGGTCACAGATACGCAGTATTTT.

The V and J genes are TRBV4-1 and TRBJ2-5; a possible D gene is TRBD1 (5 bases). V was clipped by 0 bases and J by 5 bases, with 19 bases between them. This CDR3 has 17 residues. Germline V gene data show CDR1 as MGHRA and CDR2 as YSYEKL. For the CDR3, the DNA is TGCGCCAGCAGCCAAGAATTCCCCTCCAGGGTCTGGGAGACCCAGTACTTC. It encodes CASSQEFPSRVWETQYF.

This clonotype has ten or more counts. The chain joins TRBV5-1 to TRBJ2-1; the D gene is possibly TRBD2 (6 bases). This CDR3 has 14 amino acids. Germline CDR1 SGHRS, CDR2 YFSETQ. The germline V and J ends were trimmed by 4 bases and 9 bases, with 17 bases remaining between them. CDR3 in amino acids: CASSNRAPGGEQFF. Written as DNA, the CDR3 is TGCGCCAGCAGCAACCGGGCCCCCGGGGGTGAGCAGTTCTTC.

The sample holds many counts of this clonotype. CDR3 bases: TGCAGCGTTGGGACTAGCGGGGGGAGCACAGATACGCAGTATTTT. This encodes CSVGTSGGSTDTQYF. The chain links TRBV29-1 to TRBJ2-3, with 14 bases fitting TRBD2. The CDR3 sequence is 15 residues long. Germline trimming cut 4 bases from V and 0 bases from J; bases unmatched to any gene: 0. Germline V gene sequence: CDR1 SQVTM, CDR2 ANQGSEA.

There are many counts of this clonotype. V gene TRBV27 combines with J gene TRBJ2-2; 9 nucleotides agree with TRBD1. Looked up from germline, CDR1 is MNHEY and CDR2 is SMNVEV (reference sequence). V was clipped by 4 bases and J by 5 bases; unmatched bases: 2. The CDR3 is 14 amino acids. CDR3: CASSYGQGTGELFF. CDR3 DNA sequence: TGTGCCAGCAGTTACGGACAGGGGACCGGGGAGCTGTTTTTT.

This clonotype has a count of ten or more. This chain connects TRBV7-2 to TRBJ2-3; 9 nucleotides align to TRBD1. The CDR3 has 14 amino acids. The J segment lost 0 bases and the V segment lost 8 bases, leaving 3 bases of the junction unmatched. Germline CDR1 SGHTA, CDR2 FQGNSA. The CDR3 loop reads CASGTGLSTDTQYF. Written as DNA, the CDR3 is TGTGCCAGCGGGACAGGGTTGAGCACAGATACGCAGTATTTT.

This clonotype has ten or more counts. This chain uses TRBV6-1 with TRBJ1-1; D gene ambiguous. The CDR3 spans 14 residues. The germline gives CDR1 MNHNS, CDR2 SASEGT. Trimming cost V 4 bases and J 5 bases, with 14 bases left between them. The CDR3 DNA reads TGTGCCAGCAGTGTTGGGAACCCGAGGACTGAAGCTTTCTTT. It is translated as CASSVGNPRTEAFF.

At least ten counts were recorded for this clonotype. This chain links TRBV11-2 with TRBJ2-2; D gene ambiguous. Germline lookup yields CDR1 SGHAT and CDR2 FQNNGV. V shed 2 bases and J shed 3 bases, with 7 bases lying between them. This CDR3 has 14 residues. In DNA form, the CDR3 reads TGTGCCAGCAGCTTAAACTCAGACACCGGGGAGCTGTTTTTT. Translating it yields CASSLNSDTGELFF. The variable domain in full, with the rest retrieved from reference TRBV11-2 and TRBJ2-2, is EAGVAQSPRYKIIEKRQSVAFWCNPISGHATLYWYQQILGQGPKLLIQFQNNGVVDDSQLPKDRFSAERLKGVDSTLKIQPAKLEDSAVYLCASSLNSDTGELFFGEGSRLTVL.

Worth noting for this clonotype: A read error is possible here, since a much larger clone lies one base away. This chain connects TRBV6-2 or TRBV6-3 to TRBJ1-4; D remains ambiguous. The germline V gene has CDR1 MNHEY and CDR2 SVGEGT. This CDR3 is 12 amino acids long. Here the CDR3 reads CAISSAGEKLFF. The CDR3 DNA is TGTGCCATCAGTTCCGCTGGTGAAAAACTGTTTTTT.

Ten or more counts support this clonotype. The CDR3 nucleotides read TGTGCCAGCAGCCAAGGTCAGGATGAGCAGTTCTTC. The encoded protein is CASSQGQDEQFF. The rearrangement joins TRBV3-1 to TRBJ2-1, with D hard to call. Trimming stripped 1 base from V and 8 bases from J, with 6 bases between. The CDR3 is 12 amino acids. The germline V gene has CDR1 LGHDT and CDR2 YNNKEL (reference sequence).

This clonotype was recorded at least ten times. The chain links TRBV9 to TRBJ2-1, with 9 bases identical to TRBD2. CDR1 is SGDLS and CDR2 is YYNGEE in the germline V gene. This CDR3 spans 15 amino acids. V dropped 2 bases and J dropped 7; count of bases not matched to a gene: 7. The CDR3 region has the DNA TGTGCCAGCAGCGTCGGCGGGGGGGCGTATAATGAGCAGTTCTTC. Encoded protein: CASSVGGGAYNEQFF.

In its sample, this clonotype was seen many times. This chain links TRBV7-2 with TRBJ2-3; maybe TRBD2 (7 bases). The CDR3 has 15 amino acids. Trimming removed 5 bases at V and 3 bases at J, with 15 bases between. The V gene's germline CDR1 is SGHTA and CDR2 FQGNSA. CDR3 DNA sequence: TGTGCCAGCAGCCCCAGGGGCGGGGGAACAGATACGCAGTATTTT. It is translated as CASSPRGGGTDTQYF.

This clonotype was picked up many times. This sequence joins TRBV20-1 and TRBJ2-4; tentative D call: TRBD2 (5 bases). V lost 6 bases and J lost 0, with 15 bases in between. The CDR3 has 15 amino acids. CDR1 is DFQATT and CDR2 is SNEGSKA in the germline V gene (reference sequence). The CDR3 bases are TGCAGTGCAACGAGGGCGGAACTAGCCAAAAACATTCAGTACTTC. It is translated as CSATRAELAKNIQYF.

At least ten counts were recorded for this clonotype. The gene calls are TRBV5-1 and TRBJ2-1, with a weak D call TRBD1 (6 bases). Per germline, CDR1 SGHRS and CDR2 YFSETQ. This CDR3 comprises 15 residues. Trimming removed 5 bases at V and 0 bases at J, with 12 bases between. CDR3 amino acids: CASSIQGSSYNEQFF. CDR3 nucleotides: TGCGCCAGCAGTATCCAGGGGTCCTCCTACAATGAGCAGTTCTTC.